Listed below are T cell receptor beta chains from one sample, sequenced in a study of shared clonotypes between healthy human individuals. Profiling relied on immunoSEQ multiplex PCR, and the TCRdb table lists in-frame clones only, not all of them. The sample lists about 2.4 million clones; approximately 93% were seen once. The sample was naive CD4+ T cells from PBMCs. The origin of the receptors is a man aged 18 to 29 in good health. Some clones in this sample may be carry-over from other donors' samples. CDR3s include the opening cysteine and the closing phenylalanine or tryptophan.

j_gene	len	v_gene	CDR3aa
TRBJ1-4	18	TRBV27	CASSPLLLPRDTNEKLFF
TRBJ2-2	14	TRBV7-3	CASRFSGRSGELFF
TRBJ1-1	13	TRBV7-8	CASSLTGITEAFF
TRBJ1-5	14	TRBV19	CASSHREGNQPQHF
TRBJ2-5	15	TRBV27	CASKGLGKAEETQYF
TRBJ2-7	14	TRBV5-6	CASSFRAGERGQYF
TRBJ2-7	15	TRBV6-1	CASSEDRDSLYEQYF
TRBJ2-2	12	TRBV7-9	CASSLAIGELFF
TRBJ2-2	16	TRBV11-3	CASSPNGGADTGELFF
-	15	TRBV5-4	CASSLDPGASYEQYF
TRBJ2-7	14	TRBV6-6	CASSDRDRGHEQYF
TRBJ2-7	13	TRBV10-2	CASSGQRTYEQYF
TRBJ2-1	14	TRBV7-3	CASSLEQGRHEQFF
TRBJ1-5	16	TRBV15	CATSPGQGHSNQPQHF
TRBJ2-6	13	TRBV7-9	CASSLQRANVLTF
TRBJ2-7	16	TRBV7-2	CASSLQGSGLYYEQYF
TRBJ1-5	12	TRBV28	CASSLPNQPQHF
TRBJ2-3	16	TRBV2	CASSDAGSGRSDTQYF
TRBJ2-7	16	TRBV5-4	CASSWTWDRSSYEQYF
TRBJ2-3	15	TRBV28	CASSLGGRAGDTQYF
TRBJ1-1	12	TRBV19	CASRRQNTEAFF
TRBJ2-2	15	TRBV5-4	CASSHRDRATGELFF
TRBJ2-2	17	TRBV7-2	CASSLAGTSGKTGELFF
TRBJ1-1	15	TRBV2	CASSRTGRLGTEAFF
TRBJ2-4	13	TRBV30	CAWSGPEGNIQYF
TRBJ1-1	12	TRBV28	CASSPWTGEAFF
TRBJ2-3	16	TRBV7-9	CASSWGRGEYTDTQYF
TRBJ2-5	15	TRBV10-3	CAISSGAGVQETQYF
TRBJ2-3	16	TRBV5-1	CASSATGTPGTDTQYF
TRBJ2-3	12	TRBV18	CASSPRGDTQYF
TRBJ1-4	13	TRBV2	CASSIRGGEKLFF
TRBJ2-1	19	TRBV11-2	CASSLEYLSIQVRNNEQFF
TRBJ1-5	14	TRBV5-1	CASSLGTANQPQHF
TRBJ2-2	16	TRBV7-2	CASSLAGVANTGELFF
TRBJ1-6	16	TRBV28	CASSLFPGQNNSPLHF
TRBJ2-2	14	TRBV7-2	CASSLGTGTGELFF
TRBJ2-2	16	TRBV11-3	CASSLDRGVFAGELFF
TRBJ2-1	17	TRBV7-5	CVRSLVYQRCSYNEQFF
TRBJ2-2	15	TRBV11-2	CASSLHRRNTGELFF
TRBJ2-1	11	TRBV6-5	CGTSFYNEQFF
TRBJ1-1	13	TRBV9	CASSRGIGTEAFF
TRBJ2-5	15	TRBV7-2	CASSPGTGGVETQYF
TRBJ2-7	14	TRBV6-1	CASIRSGIFYEQYF
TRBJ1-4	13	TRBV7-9	CASSPTGFEKLFF
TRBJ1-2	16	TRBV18	CASSPDRTAANYGYTF
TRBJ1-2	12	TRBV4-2	CASSQDPGGYTF
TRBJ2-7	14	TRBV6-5	CASSTRDATYEQYF
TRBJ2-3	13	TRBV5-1	CASSFQEDDTQYF
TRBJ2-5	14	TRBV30	CAWNLAGPQETQYF
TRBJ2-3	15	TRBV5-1	CASSLVGGILDTQYF
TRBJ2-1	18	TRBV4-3	CASSQGAGGRSSYNEQFF
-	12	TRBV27	CASSFSGLEQYF
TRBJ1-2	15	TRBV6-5	CASSRTRRPDYGYTF
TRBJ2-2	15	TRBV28	CASRRAGTDTGELFF
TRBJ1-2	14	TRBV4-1	CASSQLTANYGYTF
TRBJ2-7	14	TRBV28	CASTPGGSRYEQYF
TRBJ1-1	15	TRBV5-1	CASSLSGGAVTEAFF